What follows is one TCR beta chain and its context. The target antigen is unknown. The data belong to a study of cytomegalovirus exposure and HLA in healthy donors. Per germline, CDR1 SEHNR and CDR2 FQNEAQ (reference sequence). The CDR3 contains 15 residues. V trimming: 2 bases; J trimming: 0 bases; junction bases outside the gene matches: 4. Study-wide results and limits: Differences between HLA loci emerged in a later analysis of TCR association rates, with DRB1 most and HLA-C fewest. The classifier reportedly diagnosed cytomegalovirus status with high sensitivity and specificity.

Researchers ran the PCR with 60 Vbeta and 13 Jbeta primers. The protocol was immunoSEQ multiplex PCR, while the TCRdb copy is restricted to in-frame clones and leaves out a portion. This sample has around 80,000 clones, with roughly 70% found just once. V and J are TRBV7-9 and TRBJ2-7; TRBD2 aligns across 7 bases. The source of this sequence is a man aged 40-49 years in good health and CMV-seropositive. The sample taken for sequencing was PBMCs. Here the CDR3 DNA reads TGTGCCAGCAGCTTACGGGGGGAAAGCTCCTACGAGCAGTACTTC. Translating gives CASSLRGESSYEQYF.